What follows are 27 T cell receptor beta chains derived from one specimen sequenced in a study of T cells in Graves' hyperthyroidism and ophthalmopathy. What was amplified from RNA transcripts were TCR beta CDR3 regions. RT-PCR in the first round (using the HTBI primer set) targeted the TCR CDR3. One entry per CDR3 protein results from TCRdb running MiXCR on the multiplex PCR reads. The sample has 300,000 to 500,000 distinct CDR3 sequences; 11% to 15% are singletons. The sequenced sample was blood. The source of these receptors is a man between 45 and 60 years old with Graves' ophthalmopathy.

In its sample, this clonotype was seen many times. The V call is TRBV28, the J call TRBJ2-1; perhaps TRBD1 as D (6 bases). Germline V gene lookup returns CDR1 MDHEN and CDR2 SYDVKM. The CDR3 covers 14 residues. Trimming stripped 5 bases from V and 6 bases from J, with 14 bases between. The CDR3, as DNA: TGTGCCAGCAGTCTGCCAGGGGCGGGCAATGAGCAGTTCTTC. This translates into CASSLPGAGNEQFF.

This clonotype has ten or more counts. The chain has TRBV24-1 and TRBJ2-3; the match to TRBD1 covers 7 bases. V shed 4 bases and J 5 bases; nucleotides not matched to a gene: 17. Germline values: CDR1 KGHDR, CDR2 SFDVKD. The CDR3 spans 18 residues. CDR3 residues: CATSDPGQVSPHRDTQYF. The CDR3 nucleotides are TGTGCCACCAGTGACCCCGGACAGGTTAGTCCCCACAGAGATACGCAGTATTTT.

This clonotype has a count of ten or more. CDR3 amino acids: CSAGVLYEQYF. In nucleotides, the CDR3 is TGCAGTGCAGGGGTCCTCTACGAGCAGTACTTC. The chain couples TRBV20-1 to TRBJ2-7, with D perhaps TRBD1 (5 bases). Germline V lookup: CDR1 DFQATT, CDR2 SNEGSKA (reference sequence). The CDR3 has 11 residues. V lost 6 bases and J 3 bases, leaving 9 bases between the germline ends.

This clonotype occurred many times. The chain recombines TRBV7-8 with TRBJ2-7; D gene ambiguous. CDR1 is SGHVS, CDR2 FQNEAQ, per germline. This CDR3 comprises 13 residues. The V end lost 1 base, the J end lost 7 bases, and 11 bases lay between the germline ends. CDR3 nucleotides: TGTGCCAGCAGCTTAGTTTCGGCGAGGGAGCAGTACTTC. The encoded protein is CASSLVSAREQYF. The full variable domain, in which reference TRBV7-8 and TRBJ2-7 provide the parts outside the CDR3, is GAGVSQSPRYKVAKRGQDVALRCDPISGHVSLFWYQQALGQGPEFLTYFQNEAQLDKSGLPSDRFFAERPEGSVSTLKIQRTQQEDSAVYLCASSLVSAREQYFGPGTRLTVT.

This clonotype has at least ten counts. This sequence joins TRBV2 and TRBJ2-2; possible D gene TRBD1, 6 bases. The CDR3 has 14 residues. The V gene lost 8 bases and the J gene lost 4 bases, with 14 bases spanning the gap. Germline V gives CDR1 SNHLY, CDR2 FYNNEI. CDR3 bases: TGTGCCAGCTGGACTCCCAGGGGCACCGGGGAGCTGTTTTTT. This encodes CASWTPRGTGELFF.

In this sample, this clonotype turned up many times. The rearrangement links TRBV7-3 to TRBJ2-1, with D hard to call. V lost 2 bases and J 4 bases, leaving 6 bases between the germline ends. Germline V lookup: CDR1 SGHTA, CDR2 FQGTGA. The CDR3 loop spans 13 amino acids. For the CDR3, the DNA is TGTGCCAGCAGCTTAGATTTGTACAATGAGCAGTTCTTC. It codes for CASSLDLYNEQFF. Full variable domain (rest looked up from reference TRBV7-3 and TRBJ2-1): GAGVSQTPSNKVTEKGKYVELRCDPISGHTALYWYRQSLGQGPEFLIYFQGTGAADDSGLPNDRFFAVRPEGSVSTLKIQRTERGDSAVYLCASSLDLYNEQFFGPGTRLTVL.

The chain has TRBV3-1 and TRBJ1-2; a possible D gene is TRBD1 (6 bases). V dropped 4 bases and J dropped 0 bases, with 18 bases sitting between them. CDR3 length: 17 amino acids. CDR1 is LGHDT and CDR2 is YNNKEL in the germline V gene (reference sequence). CDR3 in amino acids: CASSPTGTRLANYGYTF. DNA of the CDR3: TGTGCCAGCAGCCCTACCGGGACACGACTAGCTAACTATGGCTACACCTTC.

DNA of the CDR3: TGTGCCAGCAGTCTTGGACAGGGACGCGCTGAAGCTTTCTTT. It yields the protein CASSLGQGRAEAFF. The chain combines TRBV12-3 or TRBV12-4 with TRBJ1-1, with TRBD1 identical over 8 bases. The CDR3 totals 14 residues. The V gene end was trimmed by 5 bases and the J gene end by 6 bases; junction bases not matched to a gene: 8.

This clonotype was observed at least ten times. CDR3 protein: CASSRTGVPYEQYF. CDR3 bases: TGCGCCAGCAGCAGAACAGGGGTCCCCTACGAGCAGTACTTC. The chain carries TRBV5-1 and TRBJ2-7, with 7 bases identical to TRBD1. Germline V lookup: CDR1 SGHRS, CDR2 YFSETQ. With 4 bases clipped from V and 2 bases from J, the junction kept 6 bases outside the gene matches. This CDR3 has 14 amino acids.

This clonotype appeared many times. The gene calls are TRBV4-1 and TRBJ2-5; perhaps TRBD2 as D (8 bases). The V and J ends lost 3 bases and 5 bases respectively, with 19 bases between them. This CDR3 is 16 amino acids long. Germline values: CDR1 MGHRA, CDR2 YSYEKL. CDR3 sequence reads: CASSHKGGVAGETQYF. The CDR3 DNA reads as TGCGCCAGCAGCCACAAAGGGGGCGTAGCGGGGGAGACCCAGTACTTC.

This clonotype was observed many times. The chain couples TRBV30 to TRBJ2-5; 10 bases agree with TRBD2. Germline lookup yields CDR1 GTSNPN and CDR2 SVGIG (reference sequence). V gave up 0 bases and J gave up 4 bases; unmatched junction bases: 2. The CDR3 totals 14 residues. The CDR3 nucleotides are TGTGCCTGGAGTGTACTAGCGGGAAGAGAGACCCAGTACTTC. It translates to CAWSVLAGRETQYF. The whole variable domain, filled in from reference TRBV30 and TRBJ2-5, reads SQTIHQWPATLVQPVGSPLSLECTVEGTSNPNLYWYRQAAGRGLQLLFYSVGIGQISSEVPQNLSASRPQDRQFILSSKKLLLSDSGFYLCAWSVLAGRETQYFGPGTRLLVL.

The sample holds a few counts of this clonotype. Germline and junction disagree at one end, which may indicate a read error. The rearrangement uses TRBV7-9 and TRBJ2-2, with D possibly being TRBD2 (5 bases). Germline CDR1 is SEHNR and CDR2 is FQNEAQ (reference sequence). This CDR3 region has 14 residues. The CDR3 protein is CASSLSANTGELSF. The DNA of the CDR3 is TGTGCCAGCAGCTTATCTGCGAACACCGGGGAGCTGTCTTTT.

The chain combines TRBV20-1 with TRBJ2-4; TRBD1 is a possible D gene (6 bases). There are 16 residues in the CDR3. The germline V gene has CDR1 DFQATT and CDR2 SNEGSKA (reference sequence). Trimming stripped 1 base from V and 3 bases from J, with 16 bases between. The CDR3 region has the DNA TGCAGTGCTAGAGGCACAGGGTTAGGGGGCAAAAACATTCAGTACTTC. Amino acids: CSARGTGLGGKNIQYF.

This clonotype was seen ten or more times. The V call is TRBV7-9, the J call TRBJ1-1; D not certain. The germline CDR1 and CDR2 sequences are SEHNR and FQNEAQ (reference sequence). V gave up 10 bases and J gave up 2 bases, with 8 bases separating them. This CDR3 has 11 residues. The CDR3 reads CAIRINTEAFF. In nucleotides, the CDR3 is TGTGCCATCCGAATTAACACTGAAGCTTTCTTT.

The sample holds many counts of this clonotype. The genes are TRBV20-1 and TRBJ2-3; 7 bases map to TRBD2. The V gene's germline CDR1 is DFQATT and CDR2 SNEGSKA (reference sequence). The CDR3 spans 16 residues. The V segment lost 2 bases and the J segment 0 bases; nucleotides outside the gene matches: 8. The CDR3 reads CSARFAGRVSTDTQYF. Written as DNA, the CDR3 is TGCAGTGCTAGATTTGCGGGGAGGGTTAGCACAGATACGCAGTATTTT.

Many counts were recorded for this clonotype. CDR3 sequence reads: CASSLAGADNYGYTF. As DNA, the CDR3 is TGCGCCAGCAGCTTGGCTGGGGCGGATAACTATGGCTACACCTTC. The chain couples TRBV5-1 to TRBJ1-2, with D perhaps matching TRBD1 (5 bases). The V gene's germline CDR1 is SGHRS and CDR2 YFSETQ. V was pared by 0 bases and J by 1 base, with 10 bases between. This CDR3 spans 15 amino acids.

This clonotype was picked up many times. The V gene is TRBV24-1, the J gene TRBJ2-1; TRBD1 matches at 9 bases. Trimming at V came to 7 bases and at J to 7 bases, leaving 7 bases not matched to a gene. The germline V gene has CDR1 KGHDR and CDR2 SFDVKD. This CDR3 is 14 amino acids long. In DNA, the CDR3 is TGTGCCACCAGCCCGGGACAGGGAAGGAATGAGCAGTTCTTC. Its protein product is CATSPGQGRNEQFF.

The chain joins TRBV20-1 to TRBJ2-5, with 7 bases matching TRBD1. Trimming at V came to 5 bases and at J to 5 bases, leaving 11 bases not matched to a gene. The CDR3 runs to 14 residues. Germline assignment: CDR1 DFQATT and CDR2 SNEGSKA (reference sequence). The CDR3 nucleotides read TGCAGTGCTGACAGGGCCCCCGCGGTGGAGACCCAGTACTTC. This encodes CSADRAPAVETQYF.

This clonotype was seen ten or more times. J is TRBJ2-7 and V is TRBV5-1; 10 bases agree with TRBD1. The junction had 4 bases not matched to a gene; V was cut back by 2 bases and J by 2 bases. Germline-derived CDR1 and CDR2 are SGHRS and YFSETQ. The CDR3 is made up of 15 amino acids. The CDR3 loop reads CASSFGTGDTYEQYF. The DNA of the CDR3 is TGCGCCAGCAGCTTTGGGACAGGGGATACCTACGAGCAGTACTTC.

The chain carries TRBV6-2 or TRBV6-3 and TRBJ1-2; possible D gene TRBD1, 5 bases. The germline gives CDR1 MNHEY, CDR2 SVGEGT. The CDR3 is 13 amino acids. Trimming stripped 2 bases from V and 6 bases from J, with 10 bases between. As DNA, the CDR3 is TGTGCCAGCAGTTACGACAAGGGGAATGGCTACACCTTC. Residues: CASSYDKGNGYTF.

Ten or more counts support this clonotype. This sequence joins TRBV29-1 and TRBJ2-3; D is undetermined. V dropped 2 bases and J dropped 4 bases, with 10 bases sitting between them. Germline V gives CDR1 SQVTM, CDR2 ANQGSEA. This CDR3 is 13 amino acids long. The CDR3 DNA follows: TGCAGCGTTGAAAGGCCAGAGGCAGATACGCAGTATTTT. It yields the protein CSVERPEADTQYF.

V gene TRBV4-1 combines with J gene TRBJ2-7; a weak D match, TRBD1 (6 bases). Trimming removed 4 bases from V and 3 bases from J, with 16 bases in between. The germline gives CDR1 MGHRA, CDR2 YSYEKL. This CDR3 has 15 amino acids. The DNA for the CDR3 is TGCGCCAGCAGCCGGACGGACAGTGAACTCTACGAGCAGTACTTC. Translating gives CASSRTDSELYEQYF.

In its sample, this clonotype was seen many times. The V gene is TRBV6-1, the J gene TRBJ2-7, with TRBD1 as a possible D gene (5 bases). Germline CDR1 and CDR2: MNHNS and SASEGT. With 3 bases removed from V and 5 bases from J, the gap between germline ends came to 14 bases. The CDR3 runs to 14 residues. DNA for the CDR3: TGTGCCAGCAGTGATAGGGGCAATGGTGACGAGCAGTACTTC. Translated, it gives CASSDRGNGDEQYF.

This rearrangement joins TRBV12-3 or TRBV12-4 to TRBJ2-2; D is undetermined. This CDR3 comprises 12 residues. V lost 3 bases and J 6 bases, leaving 5 bases between the germline ends. The CDR3: CASSFRSGELFF. Written as DNA, the CDR3 is TGTGCCAGCAGTTTTAGGTCCGGGGAGCTGTTTTTT.

At least ten counts were recorded for this clonotype. The chain carries TRBV3-1 and TRBJ2-5; D could derive from TRBD1 or TRBD2 (5 bases each). The CDR3 spans 14 residues. Germline V gene data show CDR1 as LGHDT and CDR2 as YNNKEL (reference sequence). Trimming took off 5 bases at V and 4 bases at J, with 14 bases between the two ends. The CDR3: CASSSYGTPETQYF. DNA of the CDR3: TGTGCCAGCAGCTCCTACGGGACGCCAGAGACCCAGTACTTC.

This clonotype has at least ten counts. The chain uses TRBV27 and TRBJ2-1; D possibly corresponds to TRBD2 (6 bases). Trimming removed 4 bases from V and 3 bases from J, with 7 bases in between. The length of the CDR3 is 13 residues. CDR1 and CDR2 from the germline V gene are MNHEY and SMNVEV (reference sequence). CDR3 in amino acids: CASSSGLYNEQFF. CDR3 bases: TGTGCCAGCAGTTCGGGACTCTACAATGAGCAGTTCTTC.

This clonotype was observed a handful of times. The CDR3 here is CASSLPFENIQYF. The CDR3 DNA sequence: TGTGCCAGCTCACTGCCGTTCGAAAACATTCAGTACTTC. The J gene is TRBJ2-4, the V gene TRBV18; D remains ambiguous. CDR3 size: 13 residues. Germline V lookup: CDR1 KGHSH, CDR2 LQKENI. V lost 4 bases, J lost 5 bases, and 9 bases lay in between.